These 15 T cell receptor beta chains originate from one sample sequenced in a study of blood T cell repertoires in COVID-19. Some clones are missing from TCRdb's copy, which holds only in-frame ones; the method was immunoSEQ multiplex PCR. The repertoire holds a few hundred thousand clones, with 70% to 90% as singletons. Sequences were obtained from peripheral blood. The receptors originated from a woman in her thirties or forties who had recovered from COVID-19.

This clone came up once. V and J are TRBV7-9 and TRBJ1-4; D uncertain. Per germline, CDR1 SEHNR and CDR2 FQNEAQ (reference sequence). V shed 1 base and J shed 10 bases, with 7 bases lying between them. The CDR3 consists of 12 residues. The CDR3 here is CASSLGARKLFF. DNA of the CDR3: TGTGCCAGCAGCTTAGGGGCCCGAAAACTGTTTTTT.

The chain carries TRBV30 and TRBJ1-5; no firm D call. Trimming took off 5 bases at V and 10 bases at J, with 12 bases between the two ends. Germline V gene lookup returns CDR1 GTSNPN and CDR2 SVGIG (reference sequence). CDR3 length equals 11 residues. In DNA form, the CDR3 reads TGTGCCTGGGGCCTCGGGTCCCCCCAGCATTTT. Protein: CAWGLGSPQHF.

This chain links TRBV5-1 with TRBJ2-6; no definite D call. V gave up 4 bases and J gave up 2 bases, with 10 bases separating them. The CDR3 is 15 amino acids. Germline loops: CDR1 SGHRS, CDR2 YFSETQ. The CDR3 nucleotides are TGCGCCAGCAGCCCCGAGAGTGCTGGGGCCAACGTCCTGACTTTC. Translating it yields CASSPESAGANVLTF.

This clone was observed a few times. The chain links TRBV5-8 to TRBJ2-7, with a possible D match to TRBD1 (6 bases). The length of the CDR3 is 14 residues. Trimming left V 1 base short and J 7 bases short, with 15 bases between. Per the germline V gene, CDR1 is SGHTS and CDR2 is YDEGEE. CDR3 in DNA: TGTGCCAGCAGCTTGTTGGGGGACATGTTGGAGCAGTACTTC. It specifies CASSLLGDMLEQYF.

This clone was seen a single time. The chain employs TRBV6-6 and TRBJ1-2; 7 positions agree with TRBD1. Germline CDR1 reads MNHNY; CDR2 reads SVGAGI (reference sequence). The CDR3 contains 13 residues. V lost 6 bases, J lost 8 bases, and 9 bases stayed unmatched. The CDR3 bases are TGTGCCAGCAGCCACCGGGACAGTGGGGGCTACACCTTC. It translates to CASSHRDSGGYTF.

V usage is TRBV6-2 or TRBV6-3 and J usage is TRBJ1-6; 10 bases are shared with TRBD1. Germline V CDR1 and CDR2: MNHEY, SVGEGT. The CDR3 has 18 amino acids. The ends lost 1 base at V and 2 bases at J; junction bases unmatched: 5. The CDR3, as DNA: TGTGCCAGCAGTTACTTGGGGGGACAGGGGCCCTATAATTCACCCCTCCACTTT. Translated, it gives CASSYLGGQGPYNSPLHF.

The gene calls are TRBV19 and TRBJ1-4; 7 bases are shared with TRBD1. CDR3 size: 16 residues. Germline lookup yields CDR1 LNHDA and CDR2 SQIVND (reference sequence). The junction had 5 bases not matched to a gene; V was cut back by 0 bases and J by 4 bases. The CDR3 loop reads CASSIDPTGSNEKLFF. In DNA form, the CDR3 reads TGTGCCAGTAGTATAGACCCGACAGGGAGTAATGAAAAACTGTTTTTT.

This clone was recorded a few times. The J gene is TRBJ2-2, the V gene TRBV11-2; D possibly corresponds to TRBD2 (6 bases). CDR3 length: 14 residues. Germline-derived CDR1 and CDR2 are SGHAT and FQNNGV. Deletions cut 2 bases from V and 6 bases from J, with 10 bases between. CDR3 nucleotides: TGTGCCAGCAGCTTAACGGGGGAGGCCGGGGAGCTGTTTTTT. It translates to CASSLTGEAGELFF.

This clone is a singleton in its sample. The chain couples TRBV7-2 to TRBJ2-7; TRBD1 matches 8 bases. Germline assignment: CDR1 SGHTA and CDR2 FQGNSA. This CDR3 has 16 amino acids. Losses at the gene ends were 5 bases for V and 4 bases for J; bases not matched to a gene: 13. The CDR3 loop is CASSDLVGRGRYEQYF. CDR3 nucleotide sequence: TGTGCCAGCAGCGACTTAGTGGGCAGGGGGCGATACGAGCAGTACTTC.

The rearrangement links TRBV6-5 to TRBJ2-1; 9 bases line up with TRBD2. V was clipped by 3 bases and J by 10 bases; unmatched bases: 10. This CDR3 is built from 15 residues. Germline loops: CDR1 MNHEY, CDR2 SVGAGI. The chain's CDR3 is CASSYGASGMGEQFF. In nucleotides, the CDR3 is TGTGCCAGCAGTTATGGCGCTAGCGGGATGGGGGAGCAGTTCTTC.

The chain employs TRBV7-9 and TRBJ1-5; TRBD1 matches at 7 bases. CDR1 is SEHNR, CDR2 FQNEAQ, per germline (reference sequence). J lost 7 bases, V lost 3 bases, and 6 bases had no gene match. This CDR3 spans 14 amino acids. The CDR3 reads CASSLSGGRQPQHF. For the CDR3, the DNA is TGTGCCAGCAGCTTGTCAGGGGGGCGGCAGCCCCAGCATTTT.

The V call is TRBV3-1 (or the pseudogene TRBV3-2), the J call TRBJ2-5; 7 nucleotides agree with TRBD2. Germline lookup yields CDR1 LGHDT and CDR2 YNNKEL (reference sequence). The junction had 9 bases not matched to a gene; V was cut back by 4 bases and J by 1 base. The length of the CDR3 is 16 residues. CDR3 loop: CASSPRGAGRQETQYF. CDR3 sequence (DNA): TGTGCCAGCAGCCCCCGGGGAGCGGGGCGCCAAGAGACCCAGTACTTC.

The chain links TRBV9 to TRBJ2-7; maybe TRBD1 (7 bases). CDR1 is SGDLS, CDR2 YYNGEE, per germline. Trimming pared 7 bases from V and 6 bases from J, leaving 20 bases between. This CDR3 contains 14 residues. CDR3 sequence: CASPPRGRIGEQYV. Written as DNA, the CDR3 is TGTGCCAGCCCCCCCAGGGGGAGGATCGGCGAGCAGTACGTC.

This chain connects TRBV18 to TRBJ1-3; no firm D call. Germline V gene lookup returns CDR1 KGHSH and CDR2 LQKENI. The CDR3 extends over 16 amino acids. V lost 2 bases to trimming and J lost 1 base, with 12 bases between them. This CDR3 is CASSPGRIRSGNTIYF. The DNA for the CDR3 is TGTGCCAGCTCACCAGGGAGGATTCGTTCTGGAAACACCATATATTTT.

This clone was counted a single time. The chain is built from TRBV7-8 and TRBJ2-1; 9 bases agree with TRBD2. CDR3 length: 16 residues. Germline V CDR1 and CDR2: SGHVS, FQNEAQ. V lost 1 base to trimming and J lost 7 bases; unmatched junction nucleotides: 8. CDR3 in DNA: TGTGCCAGCAGCTTAGTCGGCGGGAGGGCCAGGAATGAGCAGTTCTTC. It specifies CASSLVGGRARNEQFF.